These 19 T cell receptor beta chains originate from one sample sequenced in a study of blood T cell repertoires in COVID-19. Repertoires were generated with immunoSEQ multiplex PCR, while TCRdb's copy carries only in-frame clones and drops some. In the table there are 440,000 or so clones, about nine tenths of which are singletons. The sequencing sample was made of peripheral blood. The receptors were gathered from a woman aged 40-49 years with COVID-19, enrolled during active disease.

J is TRBJ1-1 and V is TRBV5-1; D is unclear. CDR3 size: 15 residues. V was clipped by 0 bases and J by 4 bases, with 13 bases between them. Germline lookup yields CDR1 SGHRS and CDR2 YFSETQ. CDR3 sequence reads: CASSLAHGVGTEAFF. Written as DNA, the CDR3 is TGCGCCAGCAGCTTGGCCCACGGGGTGGGCACTGAAGCTTTCTTT.

The rearrangement joins TRBV19 to TRBJ1-5, with D uncertain. The V gene lost 4 bases and the J gene lost 0 bases, with 7 bases spanning the gap. Germline-derived CDR1 and CDR2 are LNHDA and SQIVND (reference sequence). The length of the CDR3 is 14 residues. The CDR3 region is CASSTRNSNQPQHF. The CDR3 nucleotides are TGTGCCAGTAGTACGAGAAATAGCAATCAGCCCCAGCATTTT.

The rearrangement uses TRBV2 and TRBJ2-7; D gene ambiguous. Trimming took 4 bases from V and 4 from J, leaving 5 bases between them. Germline V gene lookup returns CDR1 SNHLY and CDR2 FYNNEI. The CDR3 is 11 amino acids. CDR3 loop: CASSVEYEQYF. The CDR3 coding sequence is TGTGCCAGCAGTGTAGAATACGAGCAGTACTTC.

This clone was seen more than once but under ten times. V gene TRBV7-9 combines with J gene TRBJ2-3, with D hard to call. Germline loops: CDR1 SEHNR, CDR2 FQNEAQ (reference sequence). The CDR3 is 13 residues long. CDR3 bases: TGTCATGTTACAACCGCTCAAACAGATACGCAGTATTTT. Protein sequence: CHVTTAQTDTQYF.

The V and J genes are TRBV5-6 and TRBJ1-1; weak D call: TRBD1 (6 bases). This CDR3 comprises 15 residues. The germline CDR1 and CDR2 sequences are SGHDT and YYEEEE. Trimming cost V 1 base and J 1 base, with 11 bases left between them. CDR3 DNA: TGTGCCAGCAGCTTGAGCGGGACACCGAACACTGAAGCTTTCTTT. Amino acid sequence: CASSLSGTPNTEAFF.

This clone was seen a single time. The rearrangement joins TRBV7-3 to TRBJ1-1, with D possibly TRBD1 on 6 matching bases. Germline V gene lookup returns CDR1 SGHTA and CDR2 FQGTGA. The CDR3 loop spans 16 amino acids. V was clipped by 5 bases and J by 4 bases, with 20 bases between them. CDR3 amino acids: CASSPRGGGQVTEAFF. The DNA for the CDR3 is TGTGCCAGCAGCCCTCGAGGGGGGGGGCAGGTCACTGAAGCTTTCTTT.

The chain joins TRBV11-2 to TRBJ2-7, with 11 bases fitting TRBD1. The germline CDR1 and CDR2 sequences are SGHAT and FQNNGV. Unmatched junction bases numbered 17, after V lost 6 bases and J lost 4 bases. The CDR3 runs 18 residues. CDR3 loop: CASRRTSPGTGGAYEQYF. The CDR3 bases are TGTGCCAGCAGGCGTACTAGCCCCGGGACAGGGGGGGCATACGAGCAGTACTTC.

The rearrangement uses TRBV24-1 and TRBJ1-5; 9 bases fit TRBD1. V dropped 10 bases and J dropped 5; count of bases not matched to a gene: 20. CDR1 is KGHDR and CDR2 is SFDVKD in the germline V gene. This CDR3 contains 18 residues. The CDR3 here is CATPIYPSEGQGYQPQHF. CDR3 nucleotides: TGTGCCACGCCCATTTATCCCTCCGAGGGACAGGGTTATCAGCCCCAGCATTTT.

As to this clone: In the same sample, other DNA sequences code for this CDR3. The chain links TRBV5-5 to TRBJ1-5; D is unresolved. Germline CDR1 and CDR2: SGHKS and YYEKEE (reference sequence). CDR3 length: 13 residues. V was trimmed by 0 bases and J by 5 bases, leaving 6 bases between them. CDR3 DNA: TGTGCCAGCAGCTTGGCCGGGGATCAGCCCCAGCATTTT. Protein sequence: CASSLAGDQPQHF.

This clone was recorded only once. This chain joins TRBV18 and TRBJ2-7; weak D call: TRBD2 (6 bases). V was clipped by 5 bases and J by 2 bases, with 10 bases between them. Germline CDR1 and CDR2: KGHSH and LQKENI. The CDR3 loop spans 13 amino acids. The CDR3 DNA is TGTGCCAGCTCAGAGGCTAGCGCCTACGAGCAGTACTTC. Amino acids: CASSEASAYEQYF.

On this clone itself: The sample carries other DNA sequences with the same CDR3. V is TRBV5-1 and J is TRBJ2-7; 12 bases are shared with TRBD2. Germline CDR1 and CDR2: SGHRS and YFSETQ. CDR3 length: 14 residues. The J segment lost 3 bases and the V segment lost 4 bases, leaving 2 bases of the junction unmatched. The CDR3 coding sequence is TGCGCCAGCAGCCCGACTAGCGGGAGCTACGAGCAGTACTTC. Amino acids: CASSPTSGSYEQYF.

This clone was seen a few times. The chain combines TRBV3-1 (or the pseudogene TRBV3-2) with TRBJ2-7; D is possibly TRBD1 (5 bases). Deletions cut 5 bases from V and 0 bases from J, with 14 bases between. The CDR3 extends over 15 amino acids. Germline V gene sequence: CDR1 LGHDT, CDR2 YNNKEL (reference sequence). CDR3 sequence (DNA): TGTGCCAGCAGCGACCTCCCAGACAGCTCCTACGAGCAGTACTTC. This gives the protein CASSDLPDSSYEQYF.

The chain carries TRBV7-2 and TRBJ2-1; D perhaps matches TRBD2 (6 bases). Germline-derived CDR1 and CDR2 are SGHTA and FQGNSA. Trimming pared 4 bases from V and 2 bases from J, leaving 15 bases between. This CDR3 has 16 residues. DNA of the CDR3: TGTGCCAGCAGCTGGGGGGTAGCAGTTACCTACAATGAGCAGTTCTTC. It is translated as CASSWGVAVTYNEQFF.

The V and J genes are TRBV3-1 (or the pseudogene TRBV3-2) and TRBJ2-2; 8 bases align to TRBD1. This CDR3 contains 12 residues. The germline CDR1 and CDR2 sequences are LGHDT and YNNKEL (reference sequence). Trimming cost V 9 bases and J 5 bases; bases outside gene matches: 2. As DNA, the CDR3 is TGTGCCAGGACAGGGGTAACCGGGGAGCTGTTTTTT. Translating it yields CARTGVTGELFF.

The chain uses TRBV28 and TRBJ1-1, with 8 bases identical to TRBD1. The CDR3 totals 19 residues. CDR1 is MDHEN and CDR2 is SYDVKM in the germline V gene. V lost 2 bases, J lost 7 bases, and 21 bases stayed unmatched. CDR3 sequence (DNA): TGTGCCAGCAGTTTAGTGGGGGGAGGACAGGGAGGGAATGTCGGTGAAGCTTTCTTT. It specifies CASSLVGGGQGGNVGEAFF.

J is TRBJ2-1 and V is TRBV5-5; 7 bases are shared with TRBD2. The CDR3 is 15 amino acids. From germline, CDR1 is SGHKS and CDR2 YYEKEE (reference sequence). V shed 4 bases, J shed 4 bases, and the junction held 8 bases outside the gene matches. The CDR3 region is CASSDRLARYNEQFF. In DNA, the CDR3 is TGTGCCAGCAGCGATCGACTAGCAAGGTACAATGAGCAGTTCTTC.

This clone was seen once. V is TRBV28 and J is TRBJ2-7; TRBD2 matches at 8 bases. Germline values: CDR1 MDHEN, CDR2 SYDVKM. Trimming cost V 3 bases and J 6 bases; bases outside gene matches: 1. The CDR3 sequence is 12 residues long. The CDR3 sequence is CASSFSGGEQYF. CDR3 DNA: TGTGCCAGCAGTTTCAGCGGGGGCGAGCAGTACTTC.

The chain recombines TRBV3-1 (or the pseudogene TRBV3-2) with TRBJ2-7; 7 bases match TRBD2. CDR3 length: 14 amino acids. V trimming: 4 bases; J trimming: 2 bases; junction bases outside the gene matches: 5. Germline V gene lookup returns CDR1 LGHDT and CDR2 YNNKEL (reference sequence). The CDR3 DNA reads TGTGCCAGCAGCCCCTCGGGGACTACCTACGAGCAGTACTTC. Its translation is CASSPSGTTYEQYF.

The J gene is TRBJ2-3, the V gene TRBV27; 12 nucleotides agree with TRBD2. The CDR3 spans 19 residues. Germline V gene lookup returns CDR1 MNHEY and CDR2 SMNVEV (reference sequence). V shed 0 bases, J shed 1 base, and the junction held 8 bases outside the gene matches. The CDR3 nucleotides read TGTGCCAGCAGTTTATCTAGGACTAGCGGGAACAGGGGCACAGATACGCAGTATTTT. It specifies CASSLSRTSGNRGTDTQYF.